The clone carrying this T cell receptor (beta chain) has a handful of counts. Its antigen is as yet unknown. Per germline, CDR1 DFQATT and CDR2 SNEGSKA (reference sequence). The CDR3 loop spans 16 amino acids. V trimming: 3 bases; J trimming: 9 bases; junction bases outside the gene matches: 13. The data belong to a study of T-cell reconstitution after alpha-beta-depleted transplantation in children. Regarding the study as a whole: Where alpha-beta T cells came from about two months after transplant was reportedly several hundred expanded graft clones. By one year post-transplant, T-cell counts and diversity largely arose from T cells that were newly produced.

Preparing the TCRbeta library involved the use of unique molecular identifiers. TCRdb passed the PCR reads through MiXCR, listing each CDR3 protein once. Seen here are about 200,000 distinct CDR3 sequences, 6.3% observed once, and the top ten hold roughly 4.5%. This receptor was obtained from a girl in the first two years of life with combined immunodeficiency, due to receive a stem cell transplant. Sequenced material: PBMCs, taken before TCRalphabeta/CD19-depleted stem cell transplant. This chain connects TRBV20-1 to TRBJ2-1; 11 positions match TRBD2. The CDR3 here is CSASRLAGFSWFEQFF. The CDR3, as DNA: TGCAGTGCTAGTAGACTAGCGGGATTCAGTTGGTTTGAGCAGTTCTTC.